The clone carrying this T cell receptor (beta chain) was counted at least ten times. Investigators prepared the TCR beta libraries by applying iRepertoire HTBI primers and Arm-PCR of CDR3 regions. Original data processing: Throughout the samples, researchers identified about 62 TRBV and about 15 TRBJ segments. TCRdb re-called the multiplex PCR reads with MiXCR, one entry per CDR3 protein. For this entry, the V and J calls and clone size follow TCRdb and not the study's own pipeline. The sample has 450,000 to 600,000 distinct CDR3 sequences; roughly 17% are singletons. Time point meaning: newly diagnosed GD, antithyroid drugs for less than 3 months. Extracted PBMC RNA gave rise to the TCR library. This sample is drawn from a study of regulatory T cells in long-lasting Graves disease. Across the study: Freshly diagnosed Graves' patients had used antithyroid drugs for under 3 months.

The CDR3 runs 15 residues. Trimming cost V 9 bases and J 0 bases, with 15 bases left between them. CDR1 MDHEN and CDR2 SYDVKM come from the germline V gene. The data were also submitted as part of a second study, on T cells in Graves' hyperthyroidism and ophthalmopathy. This second study says: Also found in blood were most expanded thyroid clonotypes above 0.001.

This material consisted of peripheral blood mononuclear cells (PBMCs), taken at new diagnosis, from a patient treated with antithyroid drugs. This receptor was identified in a middle-aged man with Graves disease. J is TRBJ2-1 and V is TRBV28, with D unresolved. The CDR3 loop reads CASIPGGSSYNEQFF. CDR3 nucleotides: TGTGCCAGTATCCCGGGCGGAAGCTCCTACAATGAGCAGTTCTTC. Variable domain in full (rest from reference TRBV28 and TRBJ2-1): DVKVTQSSRYLVKRTGEKVFLECVQDMDHENMFWYRQDPGLGLRLIYFSYDVKMKEKGDIPEGYSVSREKKERFSLILESASTNQTSMYLCASIPGGSSYNEQFFGPGTRLTVL.